This TCR beta chain came from a study of blood T cell repertoires in COVID-19. Study overall: Samples came from the United States, Italy and Spain, spanning acute and convalescent COVID-19. T cells, B-cell-depleted T cells, or PBMCs supplied cDNA or gDNA.

Germline CDR1 is LNHDA and CDR2 is SQIVND (reference sequence). The V end was cut by 1 base, the J end by 7 bases, with 10 bases between. The CDR3 loop spans 13 amino acids. Source study methods: Amplification with reference gene primers provided the estimates of nucleated cell counts. Only in-frame clones appear in the TCRdb table, and some are missing; sequencing was by immunoSEQ multiplex PCR. V, J and clone size are those of that table, while D and trimming were read from the DNA. The top ten hold around 5.4% of the sample, which has some 150,000 clones, around nine tenths seen once. This sequence joins TRBV19 and TRBJ2-5; possibly TRBD1 for D (5 bases). The TCR sequence derives from a human donor in a cohort sampled during active COVID-19. The material sequenced was peripheral blood. The CDR3 coding sequence is TGTGCCAGTAGTATAGGGACACATGGGACCCAGTACTTC. It translates to CASSIGTHGTQYF.